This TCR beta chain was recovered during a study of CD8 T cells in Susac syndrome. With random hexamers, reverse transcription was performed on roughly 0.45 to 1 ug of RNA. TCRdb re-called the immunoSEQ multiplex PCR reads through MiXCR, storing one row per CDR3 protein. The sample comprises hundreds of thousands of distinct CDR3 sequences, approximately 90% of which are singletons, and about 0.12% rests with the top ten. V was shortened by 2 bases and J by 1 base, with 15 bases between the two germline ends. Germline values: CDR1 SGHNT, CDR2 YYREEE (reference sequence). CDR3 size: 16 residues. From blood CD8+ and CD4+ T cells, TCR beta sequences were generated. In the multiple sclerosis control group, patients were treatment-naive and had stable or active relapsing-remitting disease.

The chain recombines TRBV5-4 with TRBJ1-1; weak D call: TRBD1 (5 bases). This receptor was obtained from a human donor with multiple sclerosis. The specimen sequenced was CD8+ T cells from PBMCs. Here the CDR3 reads CASSFRQIQGNTEAFF. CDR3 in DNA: TGTGCCAGCAGCTTTAGACAGATTCAGGGGAACACTGAAGCTTTCTTT.